Below, 32 T cell receptor beta chains from the same sample are listed, as sequenced in a study of cytomegalovirus exposure and HLA in healthy donors. PCR employed 60 Vbeta and 13 Jbeta primers. Repertoires were generated with immunoSEQ multiplex PCR, while TCRdb's copy carries only in-frame clones and drops some. The data contain some 130,000 clones, 65% to 85% of them singletons. Specimen: PBMCs. These TCRs come from a man in his thirties or forties in good health and CMV-seronegative.

The CDR3 is CASSPRGAVKGYTF. The CDR3 DNA sequence: TGTGCCAGTAGTCCCCGGGGGGCCGTAAAGGGCTACACCTTC. The chain couples TRBV19 to TRBJ1-2; perhaps TRBD1 as D (6 bases). Germline V gene lookup returns CDR1 LNHDA and CDR2 SQIVND (reference sequence). Between the trimmed V and J ends, which lost 5 bases and 8 bases, there was a span of 18 bases. The CDR3 length is 14 residues.

The V and J genes are TRBV4-2 and TRBJ2-2, with no clear D. The CDR3 consists of 16 residues. CDR1 LGHNA and CDR2 YNFKEQ come from the germline V gene. Trimming removed 1 base from V and 1 base from J, with 10 bases in between. CDR3 in amino acids: CASSQGSSGNTGELFF. As DNA, the CDR3 is TGTGCCAGCAGCCAAGGATCGTCAGGGAACACCGGGGAGCTGTTTTTT.

This chain links TRBV6-5 with TRBJ2-5; TRBD2 is a possible D gene (6 bases). This CDR3 region has 15 residues. Trimming took 2 bases from V and 1 from J, leaving 11 bases between them. The germline V gene encodes CDR1 MNHEY and CDR2 SVGAGI. CDR3 sequence reads: CASSYEGTLQETQYF. The CDR3 DNA sequence: TGTGCCAGCAGTTACGAGGGGACTCTCCAAGAGACCCAGTACTTC.

CDR3 sequence (DNA): TGTGCCAGCAGCGGGACAGCCTCGGAGACCCAGTACTTC. This gives the protein CASSGTASETQYF. The J gene is TRBJ2-5, the V gene TRBV7-3, with 7 bases lining up with TRBD1. This CDR3 is 13 amino acids long. Germline trimming cut 5 bases from V and 5 bases from J; bases unmatched to any gene: 5. CDR1 and CDR2 (germline): SGHTA, FQGTGA.

V gene TRBV7-2 combines with J gene TRBJ2-1, with 8 bases aligning to TRBD2. The CDR3 has 14 residues. From germline, CDR1 is SGHTA and CDR2 FQGNSA. Trimming cost V 0 bases and J 5 bases; bases outside gene matches: 0. This CDR3 is CASSLASGDNEQFF. The CDR3 DNA follows: TGTGCCAGCAGCTTAGCTAGCGGGGACAATGAGCAGTTCTTC.

The rearrangement uses TRBV18 and TRBJ2-3; 8 bases match TRBD2. The junction had 8 bases not matched to a gene; V was cut back by 2 bases and J by 4 bases. This CDR3 spans 16 amino acids. CDR1 KGHSH and CDR2 LQKENI come from the germline V gene. The CDR3 nucleotides are TGTGCCAGCTCACCATCCCTCGGGGGGGGTCCAGATACGCAGTATTTT. It yields the protein CASSPSLGGGPDTQYF. Full variable domain (remainder filled in from reference TRBV18 and TRBJ2-3): NAGVMQNPRHLVRRRGQEARLRCSPMKGHSHVYWYRQLPEEGLKFMVYLQKENIIDESGMPKERFSAEFPKEGPSILRIQQVVRGDSAAYFCASSPSLGGGPDTQYFGPGTRLTVL.

In the case of this clone: Possible read error: a much larger clone is one base away. The sample has other DNA sequences that encode this CDR3 too. The chain recombines TRBV7-3 with TRBJ1-1; the match to TRBD1 covers 8 bases. The CDR3 runs to 14 residues. V shed 2 bases and J 1 base; nucleotides not matched to a gene: 0. The V gene's germline CDR1 is SGHTA and CDR2 FQGTGA. The CDR3 nucleotides read TGTGCCAGCAGCTTAGGACAGGGGAACACTGAAGCTTTCTTT. It specifies CASSLGQGNTEAFF.

The chain couples TRBV4-1 to TRBJ1-1; 7 bases fit TRBD1. The length of the CDR3 is 15 residues. Germline lookup yields CDR1 MGHRA and CDR2 YSYEKL. With V trimmed by 0 bases and J by 5 bases, 6 bases remained unmatched. The chain's CDR3 is CASSQDQGGGTEAFF. In nucleotides, the CDR3 is TGCGCCAGCAGCCAAGATCAGGGGGGAGGTACTGAAGCTTTCTTT.

This sequence joins TRBV30 and TRBJ2-7; D possibly corresponds to TRBD1 (6 bases). Germline V gene lookup returns CDR1 GTSNPN and CDR2 SVGIG (reference sequence). Trimming stripped 7 bases from V and 2 bases from J, with 15 bases between. The CDR3 totals 13 residues. CDR3 DNA sequence: TGTGCCTACGCCCCGGGACACCCCTACGAGCAGTACTTC. Encoded protein: CAYAPGHPYEQYF.

The V call is TRBV9, the J call TRBJ2-3; 13 positions agree with TRBD2. This CDR3 comprises 15 residues. In germline, CDR1 is SGDLS, CDR2 YYNGEE. V dropped 4 bases and J dropped 5; count of bases not matched to a gene: 4. CDR3 nucleotide sequence: TGTGCCAGCAGCTTACGACTAGCGGGAGGAGATACGCAGTATTTT. Encoded protein: CASSLRLAGGDTQYF.

The count of this clone is one. The chain joins TRBV28 to TRBJ2-2; 10 nucleotides line up with TRBD1. V was pared by 5 bases and J by 6 bases, with 3 bases of the junction left unmatched. The CDR3 consists of 14 residues. CDR1 MDHEN and CDR2 SYDVKM come from the germline V gene. The CDR3, as DNA: TGTGCCAGCAGTGTCGGACAGGGGGCCGGGGAGCTGTTTTTT. Translation gives CASSVGQGAGELFF.

This chain links TRBV5-1 with TRBJ1-2; 8 nucleotides align to TRBD1. The length of the CDR3 is 15 residues. J gave up 8 bases and V 4 bases, and 13 bases lay outside the gene matches. Germline CDR1 is SGHRS and CDR2 is YFSETQ. The CDR3 bases are TGCGCCAGCAGCCTGACCTTGGACAGGACAGGGGGCTACACCTTC. Amino acid sequence: CASSLTLDRTGGYTF. The full variable domain, completed using reference TRBV5-1 and TRBJ1-2, is KAGVTQTPRYLIKTRGQQVTLSCSPISGHRSVSWYQQTPGQGLQFLFEYFSETQRNKGNFPGRFSGRQFSNSRSEMNVSTLELGDSALYLCASSLTLDRTGGYTFGSGTRLTVV.

This clone has a handful of counts. V is TRBV27 and J is TRBJ1-3, with TRBD1 matching over 7 bases. Germline V gene data show CDR1 as MNHEY and CDR2 as SMNVEV (reference sequence). After removal of 6 bases from V and 4 bases from J, the junction contained 3 bases not matched to a gene. CDR3 size: 13 residues. CDR3 residues: CASRRTGGNTIYF. CDR3 coding DNA: TGTGCCAGCAGGCGGACAGGAGGAAACACCATATATTTT.

The chain employs TRBV13 and TRBJ1-4; 8 bases map to TRBD1. V was clipped by 4 bases and J by 8 bases; unmatched bases: 9. This CDR3 contains 15 residues. Germline V gives CDR1 PRHDT, CDR2 FYEKMQ (reference sequence). CDR3 in amino acids: CASSSIGQGFEKLFF. CDR3 DNA: TGTGCCAGCAGCTCGATTGGACAGGGATTCGAAAAACTGTTTTTT. Combining the CDR3 with reference TRBV13 and TRBJ1-4 gives the whole variable domain AAGVIQSPRHLIKEKRETATLKCYPIPRHDTVYWYQQGPGQDPQFLISFYEKMQSDKGSIPDRFSAQQFSDYHSELNMSSLELGDSALYFCASSSIGQGFEKLFFGSGTQLSVL.

This clone was picked up one time. For the CDR3, the DNA is TGTGCCAGCACTCACGGCTCCTACAATGAGCAGTTCTTC. Translated: CASTHGSYNEQFF. The genes are TRBV28 and TRBJ2-1; D uncertain. This CDR3 is 13 amino acids long. Germline V gives CDR1 MDHEN, CDR2 SYDVKM. The germline V and J ends were trimmed by 7 bases and 0 bases, with 7 bases remaining between them.

V and J are TRBV4-1 and TRBJ2-1; 10 bases map to TRBD2. Germline V gene sequence: CDR1 MGHRA, CDR2 YSYEKL. This CDR3 spans 15 amino acids. V was clipped by 0 bases and J by 6 bases; unmatched bases: 2. For the CDR3, the DNA is TGCGCCAGCAGCCAAGATGGACTAGCGGTCAATGAGCAGTTCTTC. This encodes CASSQDGLAVNEQFF.

The chain is built from TRBV6-1 and TRBJ1-1, with D unclear. CDR3 size: 14 residues. Germline CDR1 is MNHNS and CDR2 is SASEGT. V gave up 5 bases and J gave up 4 bases, with 14 bases separating them. The CDR3 is CASSSGTFGTEAFF. Written as DNA, the CDR3 is TGTGCCAGCAGTAGCGGAACTTTCGGCACTGAAGCTTTCTTT.

In this sample, this clone turned up a few times. The genes are TRBV4-1 and TRBJ2-7, with 8 nucleotides matching TRBD2. The trim removed 1 base at V and 3 bases at J, leaving 14 bases unmatched. The CDR3 has 18 residues. Germline V CDR1 and CDR2: MGHRA, YSYEKL. The CDR3 is CASSQGPRRLARSYEQYF. DNA of the CDR3: TGCGCCAGCAGCCAAGGACCGCGGAGACTAGCGAGGAGCTACGAGCAGTACTTC.

This clone was detected only a few times. The J gene is TRBJ2-5, the V gene TRBV9; 9 bases are a match to TRBD1. The J call may be faulty, since TRBJ2-7 better matches the DNA end. The CDR3 has 15 amino acids. Germline lookup yields CDR1 SGDLS and CDR2 YYNGEE. Here the CDR3 reads CASSATGQGVDEQYF. CDR3 bases: TGTGCCAGCAGCGCAACGGGACAGGGTGTCGACGAGCAGTACTTC.

This chain joins TRBV19 and TRBJ1-5; D remains unclear. Trimming left V 2 bases short and J 0 bases short, with 5 bases between. The V gene's germline CDR1 is LNHDA and CDR2 SQIVND (reference sequence). This CDR3 has 14 amino acids. The CDR3 sequence is CASSISGSNQPQHF. Here the CDR3 DNA reads TGTGCCAGTAGTATAAGCGGTAGCAATCAGCCCCAGCATTTT.

V is TRBV10-3 and J is TRBJ1-3; 9 bases fit TRBD1. Looked up from germline, CDR1 is ENHRY and CDR2 is SYGVKD. This CDR3 has 13 residues. V shed 9 bases, J shed 4 bases, and the junction held 4 bases outside the gene matches. CDR3 bases: TGTGCCATGAGCGGGACAGGGGGAAACACCATATATTTT. This translates into CAMSGTGGNTIYF.

The rearrangement joins TRBV19 to TRBJ1-5; D unclear. This CDR3 comprises 16 residues. CDR1 and CDR2 from the germline V gene are LNHDA and SQIVND (reference sequence). Trimming took 6 bases from V and 0 from J, leaving 15 bases between them. CDR3 coding DNA: TGTGCCAGTAGGCCCTGGGGAGGTGGTAGCAATCAGCCCCAGCATTTT. Translated: CASRPWGGGSNQPQHF.

V gene TRBV7-9 combines with J gene TRBJ2-1; weak D call: TRBD1 (5 bases). Germline-derived CDR1 and CDR2 are SEHNR and FQNEAQ (reference sequence). The V end lost 4 bases, the J end lost 7 bases, and 8 bases lay between the germline ends. CDR3 size: 12 residues. CDR3 sequence (DNA): TGTGCCAGCAGCTACCAGGGTAATGAGCAGTTCTTC. This translates into CASSYQGNEQFF.

This clone was seen just once. The genes are TRBV19 and TRBJ1-3; D is undetermined. V shed 6 bases and J shed 2 bases, with 14 bases lying between them. The germline gives CDR1 LNHDA, CDR2 SQIVND (reference sequence). The CDR3 totals 15 residues. CDR3 sequence (DNA): TGTGCCAGTAGCCTTTCGAGTGTGACTGGAAACACCATATATTTT. Encoded protein: CASSLSSVTGNTIYF.

The genes are TRBV14 and TRBJ1-2, with a weak D call TRBD1 (6 bases). Germline CDR1 and CDR2: SGHDN and FVKESK. The CDR3 extends over 16 amino acids. Trimming cost V 10 bases and J 3 bases, with 24 bases left between them. CDR3 residues: CATRTPGTTRDYGYTF. The CDR3 DNA reads as TGTGCCACTCGAACTCCGGGGACAACGAGGGACTATGGCTACACCTTC.

This sequence joins TRBV9 and TRBJ1-5; TRBD1 agrees at 8 bases. V dropped 3 bases and J dropped 5; count of bases not matched to a gene: 7. The germline V gene has CDR1 SGDLS and CDR2 YYNGEE. The CDR3 has 15 amino acids. In DNA form, the CDR3 reads TGTGCCAGCAGCGGAGGACAGGGTGATTATCAGCCCCAGCATTTT. This translates into CASSGGQGDYQPQHF.

The J gene is TRBJ1-6, the V gene TRBV28; 7 bases fit TRBD1. The CDR3 contains 13 residues. Trimming cost V 8 bases and J 9 bases; bases outside gene matches: 7. Germline-derived CDR1 and CDR2 are MDHEN and SYDVKM. CDR3 residues: CASRGQVPSPLHF. As DNA, the CDR3 is TGTGCCAGCCGCGGACAGGTCCCTTCACCCCTCCACTTT.

The rearrangement links TRBV9 to TRBJ1-3; D is undetermined. The V gene lost 0 bases and the J gene lost 4 bases, with 11 bases spanning the gap. This CDR3 contains 15 residues. Germline-derived CDR1 and CDR2 are SGDLS and YYNGEE. CDR3 in amino acids: CASSVDFGQGNTIYF. The CDR3, as DNA: TGTGCCAGCAGCGTAGATTTTGGGCAGGGAAACACCATATATTTT.

The chain couples TRBV9 to TRBJ1-4; 8 nucleotides line up with TRBD1. The CDR3 has 17 residues. V gave up 4 bases and J gave up 0 bases; unmatched junction bases: 8. Per germline, CDR1 SGDLS and CDR2 YYNGEE. CDR3 loop: CASSPKGQVATNEKLFF. The CDR3 coding sequence is TGTGCCAGCAGCCCCAAGGGACAGGTTGCAACTAATGAAAAACTGTTTTTT.

The V gene is TRBV20-1, the J gene TRBJ1-1; tentatively, D is TRBD1 (6 bases). The CDR3 has 11 amino acids. From germline, CDR1 is DFQATT and CDR2 SNEGSKA (reference sequence). V lost 5 bases to trimming and J lost 5 bases, with 9 bases between them. DNA for the CDR3: TGCAGTGCTCGGACAGTAACTGAAGCTTTCTTT. Residues: CSARTVTEAFF.

Concerning this clone itself: Here the CDR3 omits its conserved ending phenylalanine or tryptophan, so a read error is the likely source. V usage is TRBV10-3 and J usage is TRBJ2-7; TRBD2 matches 16 bases. The CDR3 has 19 amino acids. Trimming cost V 6 bases and J 6 bases; bases outside gene matches: 17. Germline CDR1 is ENHRY and CDR2 is SYGVKD. Here the CDR3 reads CAISDGPGLAGGSGVEQYL. In nucleotides, the CDR3 is TGTGCCATCAGCGACGGACCGGGACTAGCGGGGGGGTCCGGGGTCGAGCAGTACCTC.

This clone was observed a single time. The rearrangement joins TRBV2 to TRBJ1-4; no clear D gene. Germline loops: CDR1 SNHLY, CDR2 FYNNEI. The CDR3 is 13 amino acids. The ends were cut back, 2 bases at V and 8 bases at J, with 9 bases in the middle. Here the CDR3 reads CASSEYRQEKLFF. The DNA for the CDR3 is TGTGCCAGCAGTGAATACCGACAAGAAAAACTGTTTTTT.